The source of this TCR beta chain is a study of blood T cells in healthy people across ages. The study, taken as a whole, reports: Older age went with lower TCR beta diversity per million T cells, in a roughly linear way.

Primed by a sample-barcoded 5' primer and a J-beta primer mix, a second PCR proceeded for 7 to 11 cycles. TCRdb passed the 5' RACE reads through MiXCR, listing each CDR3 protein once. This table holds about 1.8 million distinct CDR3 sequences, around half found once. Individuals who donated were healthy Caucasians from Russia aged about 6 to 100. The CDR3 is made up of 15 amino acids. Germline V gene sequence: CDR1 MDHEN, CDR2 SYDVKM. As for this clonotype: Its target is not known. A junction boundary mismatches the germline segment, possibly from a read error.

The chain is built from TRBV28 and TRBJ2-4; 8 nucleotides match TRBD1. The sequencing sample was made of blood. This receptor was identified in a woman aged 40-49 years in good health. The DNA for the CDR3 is TGTGCCTGCAGTTTAAAGGGGACAGGTGGAAACATTCAGTACTTC. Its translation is CACSLKGTGGNIQYF.